In its sample, the clone carrying this TCR beta chain was seen a few times. The PCR used 60 Vbeta and 13 Jbeta primers. Sequencing was performed with immunoSEQ multiplex PCR; in TCRdb, only in-frame clones are kept and a portion is missing. The profile covers 120,000 or so clones, with around 79% appearing a single time and 6% to 8% taken by the ten largest. This entry belongs to a study of cytomegalovirus exposure and HLA in healthy donors. Germline CDR1 SGHVS, CDR2 FNYEAQ. This CDR3 region has 14 residues. Trimming cost V 6 bases and J 7 bases, with 15 bases left between them. Sequencing was done on a sample of PBMCs. This clonotype was sampled from a woman in her 40s in good health and CMV-seronegative. The chain has TRBV7-6 and TRBJ1-4; a possible D gene is TRBD1 (5 bases). In DNA form, the CDR3 reads TGTGCCAGCAGGCGGGGGGGGGAAGGTGAAAAACTGTTTTTT. Protein product: CASRRGGEGEKLFF.